Relative to its sample, the clone carrying this TCR beta chain is medium-sized. This record belongs to a study of Japanese encephalitis immunity and Zika vaccine responses. Study as a whole: Before ZPIV, a two-dose JEV vaccine regimen was given 28 days apart.

For 6 days, PBMCs labeled with CFSE were cultured with peptide pools at roughly 1 ug/mL each. Proliferating CD4 T cells were sorted unfixed as live CD56-CD19-CD16-CD3+CD4+ CFSE-low cells. Points from the study as a whole: In JEV-pre-vaccinated donors, repertoire richness of conserved-ZIKV-epitope-responsive CD4 T cells significantly decreased after ZPIV.

This CDR3 has 13 amino acids. CDR1 is SGHTA and CDR2 is FQGNSA in the germline V gene. Trimming shortened V by 4 bases and J by 2 bases, and 6 bases separated the two germline ends. TCRdb re-called the 5' RACE reads through MiXCR, storing one row per CDR3 protein. The sample yields roughly 1,600 distinct CDR3 sequences, 5.5% to 7% seen once. The specimen was antigen-activated CD4+ T cells from blood, cultured, collected during a Zika inactivated vaccine study. This rearrangement joins TRBV7-2 to TRBJ2-1; TRBD2 is a possible D gene (5 bases). This TCR was sampled from an adult woman who received an inactivated Zika virus vaccine. The CDR3 loop reads CASSSSTYNEQFF. The CDR3 bases are TGTGCCAGCAGCTCTAGCACCTACAATGAGCAGTTCTTC.